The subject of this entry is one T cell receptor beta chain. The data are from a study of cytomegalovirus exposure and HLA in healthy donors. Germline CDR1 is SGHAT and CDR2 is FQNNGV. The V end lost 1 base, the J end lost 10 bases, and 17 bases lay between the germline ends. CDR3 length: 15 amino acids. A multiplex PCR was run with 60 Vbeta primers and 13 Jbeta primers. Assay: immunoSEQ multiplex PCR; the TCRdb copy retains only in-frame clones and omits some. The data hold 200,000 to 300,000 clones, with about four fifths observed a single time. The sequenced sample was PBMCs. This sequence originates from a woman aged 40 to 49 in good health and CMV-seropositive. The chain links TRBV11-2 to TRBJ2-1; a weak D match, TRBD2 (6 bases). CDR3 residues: CASSLAGRLAGEQFF. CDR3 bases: TGTGCCAGCAGCTTAGCGGGGCGCTTGGCGGGGGAGCAGTTCTTC.